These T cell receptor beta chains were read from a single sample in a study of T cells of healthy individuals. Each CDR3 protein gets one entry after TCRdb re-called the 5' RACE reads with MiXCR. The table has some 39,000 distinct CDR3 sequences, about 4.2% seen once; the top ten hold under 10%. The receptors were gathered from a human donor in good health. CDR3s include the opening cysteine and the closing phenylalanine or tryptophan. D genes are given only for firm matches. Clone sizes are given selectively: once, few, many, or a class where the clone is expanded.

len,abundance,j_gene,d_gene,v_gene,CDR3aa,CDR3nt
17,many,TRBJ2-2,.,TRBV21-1,CASSKRTSGRGTGELFF,TGTGCCAGCAGCAAGCGGACTAGCGGGAGGGGCACCGGGGAGCTGTTTTTT
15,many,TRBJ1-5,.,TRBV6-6,CASSSSGGSDQPQHF,TGTGCCAGCAGTTCATCCGGAGGGAGCGATCAGCCCCAGCATTTT
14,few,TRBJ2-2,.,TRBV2,CASNLQGGTGELFF,TGTGCCAGCAATCTCCAGGGTGGGACCGGGGAGCTGTTTTTT
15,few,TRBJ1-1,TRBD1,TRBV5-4,CASSIGQGAWTEAFF,TGTGCCAGCAGCATCGGACAGGGGGCTTGGACTGAAGCTTTCTTT
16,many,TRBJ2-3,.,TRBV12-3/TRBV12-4,CASSLSLVMRTDTQYF,TGTGCCAGCAGTTTAAGTTTGGTTATGCGCACAGATACGCAGTATTTT
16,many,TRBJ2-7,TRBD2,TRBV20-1,CSARDLVAGDIYEQYF,TGCAGTGCTAGAGATTTGGTAGCGGGAGATATATACGAGCAGTACTTC
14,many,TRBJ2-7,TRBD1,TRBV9,CASSKGAKTYEQYF,TGTGCCAGCAGCAAGGGGGCGAAGACCTACGAGCAGTACTTC
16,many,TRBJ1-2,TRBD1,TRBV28,CASSSTGTGSNYGYTF,TGTGCCAGCAGTTCTACAGGGACAGGGTCTAACTATGGCTACACCTTC
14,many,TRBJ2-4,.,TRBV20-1,CSARDRVAKNIQYF,TGCAGTGCTAGAGATCGGGTAGCCAAAAACATTCAGTACTTC
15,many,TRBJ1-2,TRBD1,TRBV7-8,CASSLAGTGGYGYTF,TGTGCCAGCAGCTTAGCAGGGACAGGAGGCTATGGCTACACCTTC
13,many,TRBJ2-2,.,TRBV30,CAWRSYYTGELFF,TGTGCCTGGAGGTCCTATTACACCGGGGAGCTGTTTTTT
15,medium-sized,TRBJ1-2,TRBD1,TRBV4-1,CASSPGQGANYGYTF,TGCGCCAGCAGCCCGGGACAGGGAGCGAACTATGGCTACACCTTC
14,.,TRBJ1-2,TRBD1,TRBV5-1,CASSSSTGNYGYTF,TGCGCCAGCAGCTCTTCGACAGGGAACTATGGCTACACCTTC
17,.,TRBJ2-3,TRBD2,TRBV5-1,CASSLGPLGGETDTQYF,TGCGCCAGCAGCTTGGGCCCTTTGGGGGGGGAGACAGATACGCAGTATTTT
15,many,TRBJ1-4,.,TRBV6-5,CASSPKDRQNEKLFF,TGTGCCAGCAGCCCCAAAGACAGGCAGAATGAAAAACTGTTTTTT
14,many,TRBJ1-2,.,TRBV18,CASSPPGGADGYTF,TGTGCCAGCTCACCACCGGGGGGGGCAGATGGCTACACCTTC
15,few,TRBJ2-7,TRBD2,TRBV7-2,CASSLERGVSYEQYF,TGTGCCAGCAGCTTAGAACGGGGGGTGTCCTACGAGCAGTACTTC
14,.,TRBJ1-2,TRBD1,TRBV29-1,CSVVRQGIDYGYAF,TGCAGCGTTGTAAGACAGGGGATCGACTATGGCTACGCCTTC
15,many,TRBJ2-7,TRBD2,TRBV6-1,CASTQETSGSYEQYF,TGTGCCAGCACCCAAGAGACTAGCGGCTCCTACGAGCAGTACTTC
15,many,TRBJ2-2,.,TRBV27,CASSLLPVGAGELFF,TGTGCCAGCAGTTTACTCCCGGTTGGGGCCGGGGAGCTGTTTTTT
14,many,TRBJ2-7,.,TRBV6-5,CASSYSGQGGEQYF,TGTGCCAGCAGTTACTCCGGCCAGGGAGGTGAGCAGTACTTC
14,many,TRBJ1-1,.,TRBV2,CASSDWGSNTEAFF,TGTGCCAGCAGTGATTGGGGGTCGAACACTGAAGCTTTCTTT
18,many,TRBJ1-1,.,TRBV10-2,CASSESFVRQGEWTEAFF,TGCGCCAGCAGTGAGTCGTTTGTAAGGCAGGGTGAATGGACTGAAGCTTTCTTT
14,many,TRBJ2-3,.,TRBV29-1,CSPRALGPGSQQYF,TGCAGCCCCCGAGCTTTGGGCCCGGGGAGCCAGCAGTATTTT
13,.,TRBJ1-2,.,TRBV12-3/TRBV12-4,CASSYGASRVFTF,TGTGCCAGCAGTTATGGGGCATCCAGGGTATTCACCTTC
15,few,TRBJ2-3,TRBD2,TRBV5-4,CASSLRGLSTDTQYF,TGTGCCAGCAGCTTGAGGGGACTAAGCACAGATACGCAGTATTTT
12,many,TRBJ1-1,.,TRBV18,CASSPDYTEAFF,TGTGCCAGCTCACCGGATTACACTGAAGCTTTCTTT